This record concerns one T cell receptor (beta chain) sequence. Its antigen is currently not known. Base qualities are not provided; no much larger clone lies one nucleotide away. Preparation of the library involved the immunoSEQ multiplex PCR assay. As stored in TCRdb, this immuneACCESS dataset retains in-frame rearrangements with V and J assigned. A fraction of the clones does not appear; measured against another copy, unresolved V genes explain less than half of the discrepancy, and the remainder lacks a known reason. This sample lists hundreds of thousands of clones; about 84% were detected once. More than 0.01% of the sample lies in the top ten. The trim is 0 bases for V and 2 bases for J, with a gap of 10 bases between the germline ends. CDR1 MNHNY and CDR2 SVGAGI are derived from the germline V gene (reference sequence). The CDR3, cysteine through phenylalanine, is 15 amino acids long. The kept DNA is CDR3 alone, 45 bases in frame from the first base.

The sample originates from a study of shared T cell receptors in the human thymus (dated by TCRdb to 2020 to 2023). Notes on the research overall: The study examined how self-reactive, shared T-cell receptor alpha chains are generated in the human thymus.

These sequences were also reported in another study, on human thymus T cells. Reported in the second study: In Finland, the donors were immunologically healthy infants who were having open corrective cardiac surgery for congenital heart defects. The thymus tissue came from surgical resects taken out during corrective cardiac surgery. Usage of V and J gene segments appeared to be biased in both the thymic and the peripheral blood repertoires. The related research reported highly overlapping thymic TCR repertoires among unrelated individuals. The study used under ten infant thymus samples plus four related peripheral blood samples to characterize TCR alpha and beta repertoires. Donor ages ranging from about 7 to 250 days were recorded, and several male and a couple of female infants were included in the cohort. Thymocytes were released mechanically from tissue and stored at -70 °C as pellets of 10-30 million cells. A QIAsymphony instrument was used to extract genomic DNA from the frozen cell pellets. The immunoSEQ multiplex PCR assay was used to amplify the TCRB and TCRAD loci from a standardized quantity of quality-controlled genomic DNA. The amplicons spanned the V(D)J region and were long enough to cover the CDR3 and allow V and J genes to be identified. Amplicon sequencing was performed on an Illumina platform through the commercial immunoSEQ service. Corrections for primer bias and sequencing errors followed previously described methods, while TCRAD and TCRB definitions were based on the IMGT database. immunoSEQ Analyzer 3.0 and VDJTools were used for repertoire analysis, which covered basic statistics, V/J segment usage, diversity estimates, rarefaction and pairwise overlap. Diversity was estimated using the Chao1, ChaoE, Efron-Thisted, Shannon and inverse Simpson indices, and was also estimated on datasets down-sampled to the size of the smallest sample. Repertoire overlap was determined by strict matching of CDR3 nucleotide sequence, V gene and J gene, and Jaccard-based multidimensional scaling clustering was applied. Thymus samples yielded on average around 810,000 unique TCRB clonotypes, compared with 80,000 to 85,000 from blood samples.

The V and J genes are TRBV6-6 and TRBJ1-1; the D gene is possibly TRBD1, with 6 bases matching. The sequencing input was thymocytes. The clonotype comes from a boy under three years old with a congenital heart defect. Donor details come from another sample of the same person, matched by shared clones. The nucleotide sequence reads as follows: TGTGCCAGCAGTTACTCCAGGGGAGTAAACACTGAAGCTTTCTTT. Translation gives CASSYSRGVNTEAFF.